Below, one T cell receptor (beta chain) is given with its context. The CDR3 length is 14 residues. The ends were cut back, 6 bases at V and 6 bases at J, with 18 bases in the middle. CDR1 is SGHRS, CDR2 YFSETQ, per germline. The data stem from a study of blood T cell repertoires in COVID-19. The overall study: COVID-19 samples, acute and convalescent, were from the United States, Italy and Spain. PBMCs, B-cell-depleted T cells, or T cells were the source of the cDNA or gDNA that made up the material.

Original methodology: Quantification of nucleated cells was approximated via reference gene primer amplification. Using immunoSEQ multiplex PCR, the repertoire was profiled, and TCRdb retains in-frame clones only, with some absent. That table gives V, J and clone size, and the DNA gave D and trimming. The sample comprises around 100,000 clones, around 80% of which are singletons, and 20% to 25% rests with the top ten. The sequenced material came from peripheral blood. V and J are TRBV5-1 and TRBJ2-5; D uncertain. The clonotype originates from a man between 65 and 85 years old with active or convalescent COVID-19. DNA for the CDR3: TGCGCCAGCATGTCTTCGGTTACAGAAAAGACCCAGTACTTC. This codes for CASMSSVTEKTQYF.